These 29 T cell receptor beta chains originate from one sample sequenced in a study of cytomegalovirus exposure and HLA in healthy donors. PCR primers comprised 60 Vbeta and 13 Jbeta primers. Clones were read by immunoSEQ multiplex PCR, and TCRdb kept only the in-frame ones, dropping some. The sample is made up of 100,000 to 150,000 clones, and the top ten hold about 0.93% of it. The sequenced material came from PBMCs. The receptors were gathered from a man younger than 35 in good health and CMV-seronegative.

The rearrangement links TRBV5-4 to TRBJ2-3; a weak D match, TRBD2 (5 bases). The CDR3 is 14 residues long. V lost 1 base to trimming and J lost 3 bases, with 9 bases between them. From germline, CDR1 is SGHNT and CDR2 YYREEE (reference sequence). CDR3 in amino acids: CASSLYSGTDTQYF. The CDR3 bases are TGTGCCAGCAGCTTGTACAGCGGTACAGATACGCAGTATTTT.

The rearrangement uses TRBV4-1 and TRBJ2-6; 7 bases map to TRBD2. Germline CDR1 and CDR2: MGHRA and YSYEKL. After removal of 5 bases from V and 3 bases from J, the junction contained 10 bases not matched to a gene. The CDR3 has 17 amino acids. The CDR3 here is CASSRGGAKGGANVLTF. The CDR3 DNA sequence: TGCGCCAGCAGCAGGGGAGGGGCGAAGGGTGGGGCCAACGTCCTGACTTTC.

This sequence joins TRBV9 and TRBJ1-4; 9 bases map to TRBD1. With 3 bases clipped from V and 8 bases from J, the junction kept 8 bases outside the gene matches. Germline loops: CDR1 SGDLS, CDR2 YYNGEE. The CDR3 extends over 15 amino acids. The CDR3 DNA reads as TGTGCCAGCAGCGGCGGGACAGGGTTTGGGGAAAAACTGTTTTTT. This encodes CASSGGTGFGEKLFF.

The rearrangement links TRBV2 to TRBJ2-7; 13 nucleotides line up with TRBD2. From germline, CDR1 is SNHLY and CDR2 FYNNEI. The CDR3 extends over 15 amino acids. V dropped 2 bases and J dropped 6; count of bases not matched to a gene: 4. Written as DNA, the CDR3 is TGTGCCAGCAGTGAAAGGACTAGCGGGAGTCGCGAGCAGTACTTC. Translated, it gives CASSERTSGSREQYF.

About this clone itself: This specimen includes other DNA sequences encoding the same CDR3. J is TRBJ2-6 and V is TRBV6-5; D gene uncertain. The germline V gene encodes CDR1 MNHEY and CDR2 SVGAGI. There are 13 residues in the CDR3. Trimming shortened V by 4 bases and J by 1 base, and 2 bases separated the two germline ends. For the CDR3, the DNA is TGTGCCAGCAGTTCGTCTGGGGCCAACGTCCTGACTTTC. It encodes CASSSSGANVLTF.

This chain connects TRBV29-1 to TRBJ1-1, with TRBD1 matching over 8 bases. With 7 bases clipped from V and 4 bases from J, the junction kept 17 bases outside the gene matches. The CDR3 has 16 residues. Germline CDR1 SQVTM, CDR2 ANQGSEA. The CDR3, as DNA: TGCAGCGCTGTGACAGGGGTTGTGAGGGACGGCACTGAAGCTTTCTTT. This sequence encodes CSAVTGVVRDGTEAFF. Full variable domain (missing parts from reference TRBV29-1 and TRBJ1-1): SAVISQKPSRDICQRGTSLTIQCQVDSQVTMMFWYRQQPGQSLTLIATANQGSEATYESGFVIDKFPISRPNLTFSTLTVSNMSPEDSSIYLCSAVTGVVRDGTEAFFGQGTRLTVV.

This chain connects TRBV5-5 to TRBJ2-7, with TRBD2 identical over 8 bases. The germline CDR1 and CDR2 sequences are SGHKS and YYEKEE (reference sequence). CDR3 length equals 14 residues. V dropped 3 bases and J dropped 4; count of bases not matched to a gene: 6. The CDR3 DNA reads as TGTGCCAGCAGCTCGGGACTAGGGGTTTACGAGCAGTACTTC. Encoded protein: CASSSGLGVYEQYF. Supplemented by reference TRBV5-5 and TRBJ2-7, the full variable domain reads DAGVTQSPTHLIKTRGQQVTLRCSPISGHKSVSWYQQVLGQGPQFIFQYYEKEERGRGNFPDRFSARQFPNYSSELNVNALLLGDSALYLCASSSGLGVYEQYFGPGTRLTVT.

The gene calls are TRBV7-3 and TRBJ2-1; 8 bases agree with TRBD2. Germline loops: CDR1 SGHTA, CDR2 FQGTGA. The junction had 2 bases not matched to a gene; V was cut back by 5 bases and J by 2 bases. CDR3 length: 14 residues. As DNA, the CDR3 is TGTGCCAGCAGCACGGGGGGGACCTACAATGAGCAGTTCTTC. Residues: CASSTGGTYNEQFF.

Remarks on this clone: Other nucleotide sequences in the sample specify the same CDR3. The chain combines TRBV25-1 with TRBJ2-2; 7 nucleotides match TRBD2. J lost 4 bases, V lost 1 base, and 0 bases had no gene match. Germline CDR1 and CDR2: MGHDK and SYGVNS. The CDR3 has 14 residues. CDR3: CASSESGGTGELFF. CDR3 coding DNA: TGTGCCAGCAGTGAATCGGGGGGCACCGGGGAGCTGTTTTTT.

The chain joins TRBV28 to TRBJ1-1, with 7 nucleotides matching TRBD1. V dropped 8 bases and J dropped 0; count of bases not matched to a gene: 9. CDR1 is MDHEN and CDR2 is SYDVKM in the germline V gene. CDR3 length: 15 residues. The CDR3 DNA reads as TGTGCCAGCTCCAAAGGGGGCAGATTGAACACTGAAGCTTTCTTT. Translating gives CASSKGGRLNTEAFF.

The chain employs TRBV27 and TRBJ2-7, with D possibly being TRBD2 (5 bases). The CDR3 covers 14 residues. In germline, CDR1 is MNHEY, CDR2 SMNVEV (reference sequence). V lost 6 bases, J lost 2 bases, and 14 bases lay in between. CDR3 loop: CASRPFLGAYEQYF. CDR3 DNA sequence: TGTGCCAGCAGGCCCTTTCTGGGAGCCTACGAGCAGTACTTC.

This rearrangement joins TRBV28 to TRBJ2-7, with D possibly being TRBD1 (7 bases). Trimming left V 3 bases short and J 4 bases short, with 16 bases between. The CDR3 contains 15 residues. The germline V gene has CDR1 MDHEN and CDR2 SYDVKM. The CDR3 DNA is TGTGCCAGCAGTTTGGGTGGGGAGGACAGGTACGAGCAGTACTTC. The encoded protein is CASSLGGEDRYEQYF.

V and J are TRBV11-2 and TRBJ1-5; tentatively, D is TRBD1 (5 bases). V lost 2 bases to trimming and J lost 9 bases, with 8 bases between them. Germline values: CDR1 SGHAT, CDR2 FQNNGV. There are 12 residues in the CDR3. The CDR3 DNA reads TGTGCCAGCAGCTTAATGGGGGGGCCCCAGCATTTT. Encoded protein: CASSLMGGPQHF.

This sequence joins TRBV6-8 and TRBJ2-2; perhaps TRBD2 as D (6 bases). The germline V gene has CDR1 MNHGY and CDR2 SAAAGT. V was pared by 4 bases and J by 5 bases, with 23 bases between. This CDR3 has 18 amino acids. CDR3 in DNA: TGTGCCAGCAGTTCCCGGGGGAGGAACTTTAATTTTACCGGGGAGCTGTTTTTT. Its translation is CASSSRGRNFNFTGELFF.

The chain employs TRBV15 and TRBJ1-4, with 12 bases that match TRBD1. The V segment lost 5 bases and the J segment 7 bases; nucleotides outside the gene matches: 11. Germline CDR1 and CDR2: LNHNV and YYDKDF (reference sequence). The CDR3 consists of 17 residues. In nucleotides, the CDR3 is TGTGCCACCAGCCGAGGGACAGGGGGCCTAGGAGGTGAAAAACTGTTTTTT. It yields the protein CATSRGTGGLGGEKLFF.

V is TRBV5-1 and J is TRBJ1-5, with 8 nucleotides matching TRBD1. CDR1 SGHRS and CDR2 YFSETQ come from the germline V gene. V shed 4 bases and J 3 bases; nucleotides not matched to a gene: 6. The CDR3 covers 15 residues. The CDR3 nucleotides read TGCGCCAGCAGCATCGGACAGGGCGACAATCAGCCCCAGCATTTT. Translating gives CASSIGQGDNQPQHF.

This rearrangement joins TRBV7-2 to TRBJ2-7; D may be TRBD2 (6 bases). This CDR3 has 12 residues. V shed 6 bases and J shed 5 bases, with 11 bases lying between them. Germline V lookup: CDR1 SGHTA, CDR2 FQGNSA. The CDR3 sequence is CASSLRGNEQYF. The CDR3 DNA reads TGTGCCAGCAGTCTACGGGGGAACGAGCAGTACTTC.

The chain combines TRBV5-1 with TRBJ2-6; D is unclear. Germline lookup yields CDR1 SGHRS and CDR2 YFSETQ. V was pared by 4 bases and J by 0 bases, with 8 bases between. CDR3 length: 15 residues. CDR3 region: CASSQENSGANVLTF. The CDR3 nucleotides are TGCGCCAGCAGCCAAGAGAACTCTGGGGCCAACGTCCTGACTTTC.

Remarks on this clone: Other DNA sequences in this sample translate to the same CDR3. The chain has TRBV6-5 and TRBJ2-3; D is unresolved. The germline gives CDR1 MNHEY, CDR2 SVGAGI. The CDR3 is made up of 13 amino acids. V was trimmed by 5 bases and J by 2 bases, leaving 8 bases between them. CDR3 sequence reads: CASSPLHTDTQYF. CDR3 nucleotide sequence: TGTGCCAGCAGTCCCTTACACACAGATACGCAGTATTTT.

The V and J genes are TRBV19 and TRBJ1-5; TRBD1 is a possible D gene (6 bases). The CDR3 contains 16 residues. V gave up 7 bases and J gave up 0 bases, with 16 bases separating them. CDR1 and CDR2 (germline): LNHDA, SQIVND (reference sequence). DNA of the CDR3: TGTGCCAGTACTAAGACAGGCCCGTATAGCAATCAGCCCCAGCATTTT. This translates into CASTKTGPYSNQPQHF. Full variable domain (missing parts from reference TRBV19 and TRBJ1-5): DGGITQSPKYLFRKEGQNVTLSCEQNLNHDAMYWYRQDPGQGLRLIYYSQIVNDFQKGDIAEGYSVSREKKESFPLTVTSAQKNPTAFYLCASTKTGPYSNQPQHFGDGTRLSIL.

CDR3 coding DNA: TGTGCCAGCAGTGCACTTAGCGGCAAACCCTACGAGCAGTACTTC. This sequence encodes CASSALSGKPYEQYF. The chain employs TRBV6-1 and TRBJ2-7; D is perhaps TRBD2 (6 bases). Trimming took 4 bases from V and 2 from J, leaving 15 bases between them. The CDR3 extends over 15 amino acids. Germline V gene sequence: CDR1 MNHNS, CDR2 SASEGT.

The CDR3 region has the DNA TGTGCCATCAGGGACACTTCCCCCGCGAGCTCCTACGAGCAGTACTTC. This codes for CAIRDTSPASSYEQYF. The chain links TRBV10-3 to TRBJ2-7; D perhaps matches TRBD1 (5 bases). The ends were cut back, 6 bases at V and 0 bases at J, with 18 bases in the middle. In germline, CDR1 is ENHRY, CDR2 SYGVKD. This CDR3 has 16 residues.

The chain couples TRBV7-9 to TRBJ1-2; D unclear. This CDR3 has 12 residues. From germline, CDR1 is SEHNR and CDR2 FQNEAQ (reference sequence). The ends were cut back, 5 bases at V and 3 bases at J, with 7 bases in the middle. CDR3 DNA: TGTGCCAGCAGCCATGACTACTATGGCTACACCTTC. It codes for CASSHDYYGYTF.

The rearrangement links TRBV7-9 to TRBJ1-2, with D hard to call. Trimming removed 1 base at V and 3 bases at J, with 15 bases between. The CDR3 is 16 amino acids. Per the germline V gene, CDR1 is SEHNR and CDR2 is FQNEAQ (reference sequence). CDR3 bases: TGTGCCAGCAGCTTAGTGCCTCCCCGAGAAGACTATGGCTACACCTTC. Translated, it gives CASSLVPPREDYGYTF. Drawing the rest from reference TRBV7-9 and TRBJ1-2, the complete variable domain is DTGVSQNPRHKITKRGQNVTFRCDPISEHNRLYWYRQTLGQGPEFLTYFQNEAQLEKSRLLSDRFSAERPKGSFSTLEIQRTEQGDSAMYLCASSLVPPREDYGYTFGSGTRLTVV.

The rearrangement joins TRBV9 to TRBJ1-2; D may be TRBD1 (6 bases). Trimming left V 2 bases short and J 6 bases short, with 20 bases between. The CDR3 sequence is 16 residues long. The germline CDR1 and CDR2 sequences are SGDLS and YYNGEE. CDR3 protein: CASSVELQGVGNGYTF. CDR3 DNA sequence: TGTGCCAGCAGCGTGGAACTACAGGGAGTCGGGAATGGCTACACCTTC.

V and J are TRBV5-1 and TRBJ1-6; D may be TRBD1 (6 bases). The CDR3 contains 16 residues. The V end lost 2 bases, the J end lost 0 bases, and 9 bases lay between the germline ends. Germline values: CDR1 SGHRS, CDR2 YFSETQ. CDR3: CASSLTGSSYNSPLHF. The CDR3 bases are TGCGCCAGCAGCTTAACAGGGAGCTCCTATAATTCACCCCTCCACTTT.

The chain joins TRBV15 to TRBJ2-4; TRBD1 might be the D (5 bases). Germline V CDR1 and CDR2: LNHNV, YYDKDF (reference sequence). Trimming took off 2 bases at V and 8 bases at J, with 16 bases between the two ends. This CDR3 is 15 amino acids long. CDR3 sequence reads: CATSRSRTLEDIQYF. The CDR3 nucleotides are TGTGCCACCAGCAGAAGTCGGACACTCGAGGACATTCAGTACTTC.

The CDR3 DNA sequence: TGTGCCAGCAGCCAAGGACAGGGGGGGACCGGGGAGCTGTTTTTT. The encoded protein is CASSQGQGGTGELFF. The rearrangement joins TRBV4-2 to TRBJ2-2, with TRBD1 matching 9 bases. This CDR3 has 15 amino acids. Germline V gene lookup returns CDR1 LGHNA and CDR2 YNFKEQ. After removal of 1 base from V and 5 bases from J, the junction contained 2 bases not matched to a gene.

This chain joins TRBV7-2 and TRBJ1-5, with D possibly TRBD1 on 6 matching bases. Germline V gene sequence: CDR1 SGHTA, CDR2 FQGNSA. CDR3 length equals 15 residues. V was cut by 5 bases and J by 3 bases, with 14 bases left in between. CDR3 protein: CASSPGGRDNQPQHF. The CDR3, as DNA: TGTGCCAGCAGCCCTGGGGGCAGAGACAATCAGCCCCAGCATTTT.